This entry lists 15 T cell receptor beta chains sequenced from one sample in a study of OX40 agonist ivuxolimab in advanced cancers. Data came from immunoSEQ multiplex PCR; TCRdb stores just in-frame clones and leaves some out. Here the sample spans approximately 74,000 clones, about 88% being singletons. The material sequenced was CD4+ or CD8+ T cells sorted from blood, taken in a trial of the OX40 agonist ivuxolimab. The source is an adult with an advanced solid tumor such as melanoma, head and neck, liver or kidney cancer.

The chain employs TRBV5-6 and TRBJ2-7; no definite D call. The ends were cut back, 0 bases at V and 5 bases at J, with 12 bases in the middle. Germline-derived CDR1 and CDR2 are SGHDT and YYEEEE. This CDR3 contains 14 residues. CDR3 sequence: CASSLDRLENEQYF. CDR3 DNA sequence: TGTGCCAGCAGCTTGGACCGCCTCGAGAACGAGCAGTACTTC.

The V call is TRBV11-3, the J call TRBJ2-1; 11 bases agree with TRBD2. This CDR3 region has 17 residues. The germline CDR1 and CDR2 sequences are SGHNT and YENEEA. J was trimmed by 2 bases and V by 1 base; bases with no gene match: 4. CDR3 nucleotide sequence: TGTGCCAGCAGCTTAGGGGTAGCGGGAGGGCCCTACAATGAGCAGTTCTTC. Translation gives CASSLGVAGGPYNEQFF.

The sample holds a few counts of this clone. The V and J genes are TRBV15 and TRBJ1-2, with TRBD1 matching 8 bases. V was pared by 8 bases and J by 5 bases, with 7 bases of the junction left unmatched. The germline V gene encodes CDR1 LNHNV and CDR2 YYDKDF (reference sequence). The CDR3 covers 13 residues. This chain's CDR3 is CATGQGPGYGYTF. The CDR3 DNA reads TGTGCCACCGGACAGGGACCTGGTTATGGCTACACCTTC. The full variable domain, with the rest looked up from reference TRBV15 and TRBJ1-2, is DAMVIQNPRYQVTQFGKPVTLSCSQTLNHNVMYWYQQKSSQAPKLLFHYYDKDFNNEADTPDNFQSRRPNTSFCFLDIRSPGLGDTAMYLCATGQGPGYGYTFGSGTRLTVV.

V usage is TRBV6-1 and J usage is TRBJ2-1; TRBD2 agrees at 11 bases. V shed 1 base, J shed 7 bases, and the junction held 3 bases outside the gene matches. The CDR3 spans 15 residues. The germline V gene has CDR1 MNHNS and CDR2 SASEGT. The CDR3 here is CASSEGLAGLNEQFF. The CDR3 bases are TGTGCCAGCAGTGAAGGACTAGCGGGACTTAATGAGCAGTTCTTC.

V is TRBV19 and J is TRBJ2-2; D may be TRBD1 (6 bases). V lost 6 bases and J 3 bases, leaving 23 bases between the germline ends. Germline V gives CDR1 LNHDA, CDR2 SQIVND (reference sequence). The CDR3 sequence is 18 residues long. The CDR3 reads CASSISGNRVLDTGELFF. CDR3 nucleotide sequence: TGTGCCAGTAGCATCTCCGGGAACAGGGTATTGGACACCGGGGAGCTGTTTTTT.

V is TRBV25-1 and J is TRBJ2-1; 11 positions match TRBD2. The CDR3 runs 18 residues. Germline assignment: CDR1 MGHDK and CDR2 SYGVNS. The trim removed 3 bases at V and 5 bases at J, leaving 12 bases unmatched. CDR3 in DNA: TGTGCCAGCAGTGACCCCGGACTAGCGGGCGGTCGTCACAATGAGCAGTTCTTC. This gives the protein CASSDPGLAGGRHNEQFF.

The V call is TRBV5-4, the J call TRBJ2-7; possibly TRBD1 for D (5 bases). CDR1 is SGHNT, CDR2 YYREEE, per germline (reference sequence). This CDR3 comprises 13 residues. Between the trimmed V and J ends, which lost 2 bases and 2 bases, there was a span of 8 bases. In DNA form, the CDR3 reads TGTGCCAGCAGCTTTGACAGAACCTACGAGCAGTACTTC. Protein product: CASSFDRTYEQYF.

The chain couples TRBV14 to TRBJ2-1; perhaps D is TRBD1 or TRBD2 (5 bases each). The V end lost 3 bases, the J end lost 5 bases, and 20 bases lay between the germline ends. This CDR3 has 17 residues. The germline V gene encodes CDR1 SGHDN and CDR2 FVKESK. Here the CDR3 reads CASSHMGAGAGHNEQFF. CDR3 bases: TGTGCCAGCAGCCATATGGGCGCCGGGGCGGGTCACAATGAGCAGTTCTTC.

V is TRBV2 and J is TRBJ1-4; D might be TRBD1 (5 bases). There are 16 residues in the CDR3. The V end was cut by 7 bases, the J end by 4 bases, with 19 bases between. CDR1 SNHLY and CDR2 FYNNEI come from the germline V gene. CDR3 sequence reads: CASMVSDREDNEKLFF. For the CDR3, the DNA is TGTGCCAGCATGGTCTCAGACAGAGAAGATAATGAAAAACTGTTTTTT.

This sequence joins TRBV6-1 and TRBJ1-1; D is possibly TRBD1 (6 bases). The germline V gene encodes CDR1 MNHNS and CDR2 SASEGT. The CDR3 contains 13 residues. The ends were cut back, 7 bases at V and 1 base at J, with 10 bases in the middle. This CDR3 is CASTGQSNTEAFF. The CDR3 DNA follows: TGTGCCAGCACCGGACAGTCGAACACTGAAGCTTTCTTT.

The chain employs TRBV5-4 and TRBJ2-1; tentative D call: TRBD1 (6 bases). Germline CDR1 is SGHNT and CDR2 is YYREEE (reference sequence). The V and J ends lost 3 bases and 5 bases respectively, with 15 bases between them. The CDR3 sequence is 15 residues long. This CDR3 is CASSSLVGADNEQFF. The CDR3 DNA is TGTGCCAGCAGCTCCCTAGTGGGGGCCGACAATGAGCAGTTCTTC.

The gene calls are TRBV10-1 and TRBJ2-1, with D possibly TRBD2 on 6 matching bases. Deletions cut 3 bases from V and 4 bases from J, with 13 bases between. CDR3 length: 15 amino acids. CDR1 is WNHNN and CDR2 is SYGVQD in the germline V gene (reference sequence). CDR3: CASSDYGSRYNEQFF. The CDR3, as DNA: TGCGCCAGCAGTGATTACGGGAGCAGGTACAATGAGCAGTTCTTC.

The V gene is TRBV5-1, the J gene TRBJ2-7; D is unresolved. Trimming took off 3 bases at V and 3 bases at J, with 10 bases between the two ends. This CDR3 comprises 13 residues. Germline V gene data show CDR1 as SGHRS and CDR2 as YFSETQ. CDR3: CASSSPGGYEQYF. As DNA, the CDR3 is TGCGCCAGCAGCTCCCCGGGCGGCTACGAGCAGTACTTC. Complete variable domain (other parts from reference TRBV5-1 and TRBJ2-7): KAGVTQTPRYLIKTRGQQVTLSCSPISGHRSVSWYQQTPGQGLQFLFEYFSETQRNKGNFPGRFSGRQFSNSRSEMNVSTLELGDSALYLCASSSPGGYEQYFGPGTRLTVT.

This chain links TRBV18 with TRBJ1-4; 8 bases match TRBD1. There are 17 residues in the CDR3. Germline CDR1 reads KGHSH; CDR2 reads LQKENI. V trimming: 3 bases; J trimming: 3 bases; junction bases outside the gene matches: 9. The CDR3 DNA sequence: TGTGCCAGCTCACCTCAGGGGGCGAACGCCGCTAATGAAAAACTGTTTTTT. Translation: CASSPQGANAANEKLFF.

In its sample, this clone was seen once. The chain employs TRBV11-3 and TRBJ2-7; D gene uncertain. Germline loops: CDR1 SGHNT, CDR2 YENEEA. V lost 1 base to trimming and J lost 0 bases, with 10 bases between them. The CDR3 totals 15 residues. Here the CDR3 DNA reads TGTGCCAGCAGCTTAGTTGCTACCAGCTCCTACGAGCAGTACTTC. Its translation is CASSLVATSSYEQYF. Using reference TRBV11-3 and TRBJ2-7 for the parts outside the CDR3, the full variable domain is EAGVVQSPRYKIIEKKQPVAFWCNPISGHNTLYWYLQNLGQGPELLIRYENEEAVDDSQLPKDRFSAERLKGVDSTLKIQPAELGDSAVYLCASSLVATSSYEQYFGPGTRLTVT.